Each of the 21 T cell receptor beta chains below was sequenced from the same sample in a study of T cell responses to AZD1222 COVID-19 vaccine. TCRdb keeps only in-frame clones here, not all; method: immunoSEQ multiplex PCR. This table holds approximately 160,000 clones, approximately 86% found once. Specimen: peripheral blood, collected on day 0 of AZD1222 vaccination. Receptors originate from an adult in good health.

This clone was counted between two and nine times. One end of the junction varies from germline; a read error may be responsible. The V and J genes are TRBV18 and TRBJ1-1, with unresolved D. CDR3 length: 15 residues. Germline V gene sequence: CDR1 KGHSH, CDR2 LQKENI. CDR3 DNA sequence: TGTGCCAGCTCCGCCATCCCGGGGATGAAGACTGAAGCTTTCTTT. This sequence encodes CASSAIPGMKTEAFF.

CDR3 in DNA: TGTGCCAGCAGCTTAAAGAAGGGGCCCATCTCTGGAAACACCATATATTTT. Encoded protein: CASSLKKGPISGNTIYF. The chain is built from TRBV7-6 and TRBJ1-3; tentative D call: TRBD1 (5 bases). CDR3 size: 17 residues. Looked up from germline, CDR1 is SGHVS and CDR2 is FNYEAQ. Trimming pared 2 bases from V and 0 bases from J, leaving 14 bases between.

Turning to this clone: The same CDR3 also results from other DNA sequences found in this sample. The rearrangement joins TRBV28 to TRBJ1-1; unclear D gene. The CDR3 totals 12 residues. Germline V gene data show CDR1 as MDHEN and CDR2 as SYDVKM. V was trimmed by 5 bases and J by 1 base, leaving 5 bases between them. The CDR3 is CASSLRNTEAFF. CDR3 nucleotide sequence: TGTGCCAGCAGTCTCAGGAACACTGAAGCTTTCTTT.

Only a few counts were recorded for this clone. The rearrangement links TRBV28 to TRBJ1-2, with no clear D. Germline V gene data show CDR1 as MDHEN and CDR2 as SYDVKM. CDR3 length: 11 residues. V lost 5 bases and J 6 bases, leaving 7 bases between the germline ends. The CDR3 nucleotides read TGTGCCAGCAGTGGGTGGGATGGCTACACCTTC. Its protein product is CASSGWDGYTF.

This clone occurred once. V and J are TRBV11-2 and TRBJ2-5, with D uncertain. Trimming removed 3 bases from V and 5 bases from J, with 10 bases in between. Germline V lookup: CDR1 SGHAT, CDR2 FQNNGV. This CDR3 has 13 amino acids. The CDR3 region is CASSFSPEETQYF. CDR3 DNA: TGTGCCAGCAGCTTCTCCCCCGAGGAGACCCAGTACTTC.

V is TRBV3-1 (or the pseudogene TRBV3-2) and J is TRBJ2-1; 8 bases map to TRBD2. V was clipped by 0 bases and J by 3 bases; unmatched bases: 4. CDR3 length equals 16 residues. Germline V gives CDR1 LGHDT, CDR2 YNNKEL (reference sequence). This CDR3 is CASSQDPSGYYNEQFF. CDR3 nucleotide sequence: TGTGCCAGCAGCCAAGACCCTAGCGGGTACTACAATGAGCAGTTCTTC.

The chain joins TRBV20-1 to TRBJ2-7; TRBD2 might be the D (5 bases). The CDR3 contains 13 residues. The germline gives CDR1 DFQATT, CDR2 SNEGSKA (reference sequence). Between the trimmed V and J ends, which lost 3 bases and 0 bases, there was a span of 9 bases. Written as DNA, the CDR3 is TGCAGTGCTAGTCGGGATTTCTCCTACGAGCAGTACTTC. It translates to CSASRDFSYEQYF.

The chain couples TRBV28 to TRBJ1-4; 8 nucleotides agree with TRBD1. With V trimmed by 5 bases and J by 8 bases, 7 bases remained unmatched. The CDR3 has 14 residues. CDR1 and CDR2 from the germline V gene are MDHEN and SYDVKM. In DNA form, the CDR3 reads TGTGCCAGCAGTACGAACAGGGGGAGGGAAAAACTGTTTTTT. This sequence encodes CASSTNRGREKLFF.

This chain uses TRBV2 with TRBJ2-2; D remains unclear. V gave up 6 bases and J gave up 7 bases, with 9 bases separating them. From germline, CDR1 is SNHLY and CDR2 FYNNEI. The CDR3 consists of 12 residues. The CDR3 DNA reads TGTGCCAGCAGCCGGTCGCTCGGGGAGCTGTTTTTT. This translates into CASSRSLGELFF. Based on the CDR3 plus reference TRBV2 and TRBJ2-2, the full variable domain is EPEVTQTPSHQVTQMGQEVILRCVPISNHLYFYWYRQILGQKVEFLVSFYNNEISEKSEIFDDQFSVERPDGSNFTLKIRSTKLEDSAMYFCASSRSLGELFFGEGSRLTVL.

This chain connects TRBV19 to TRBJ1-5; D unclear. Germline CDR1 is LNHDA and CDR2 is SQIVND (reference sequence). With 1 base removed from V and 1 base from J, the gap between germline ends came to 5 bases. The CDR3 sequence is 14 residues long. The CDR3 DNA follows: TGTGCCAGTAGTATAGGCCCGAGCAATCAGCCCCAGCATTTT. It codes for CASSIGPSNQPQHF.

This rearrangement joins TRBV11-3 to TRBJ2-2; 11 bases align to TRBD2. CDR1 SGHNT and CDR2 YENEEA come from the germline V gene. The CDR3 is 17 residues long. V was pared by 6 bases and J by 0 bases, with 6 bases of the junction left unmatched. This CDR3 is CASSSPTSGANTGELFF. As DNA, the CDR3 is TGTGCCAGCAGTTCTCCGACTAGCGGGGCGAACACCGGGGAGCTGTTTTTT.

This chain connects TRBV6-6 to TRBJ2-7; 10 positions match TRBD2. The CDR3 extends over 15 amino acids. Germline CDR1 reads MNHNY; CDR2 reads SVGAGI (reference sequence). The ends lost 2 bases at V and 2 bases at J; junction bases unmatched: 3. The CDR3 sequence is CASSYPLAGAYEQYF. For the CDR3, the DNA is TGTGCCAGCAGTTACCCCCTAGCGGGAGCCTACGAGCAGTACTTC.

The CDR3 DNA reads TGTGCCAGCAGCCACACCCGGGACAGGGGGGAGGAGCAGTTCTTC. The encoded protein is CASSHTRDRGEEQFF. The chain recombines TRBV5-5 with TRBJ2-1, with 11 bases matching TRBD1. This CDR3 region has 15 residues. Germline-derived CDR1 and CDR2 are SGHKS and YYEKEE (reference sequence). V dropped 4 bases and J dropped 10; count of bases not matched to a gene: 10.

CDR3 residues: CATSRDAGGASYEQYF. Written as DNA, the CDR3 is TGTGCCACCAGCAGAGATGCAGGGGGCGCCTCCTACGAGCAGTACTTC. The rearrangement uses TRBV15 and TRBJ2-7; 8 positions match TRBD1. Germline CDR1 and CDR2: LNHNV and YYDKDF (reference sequence). J lost 0 bases, V lost 0 bases, and 4 bases had no gene match. CDR3 length: 16 residues.

J is TRBJ2-5 and V is TRBV19; the D gene is possibly TRBD2 (6 bases). V lost 4 bases and J lost 4, with 19 bases in between. Germline assignment: CDR1 LNHDA and CDR2 SQIVND (reference sequence). The CDR3 runs to 16 residues. DNA for the CDR3: TGTGCCAGTAGTACCGCCTGGGAGGCGGCCGGAGAGACCCAGTACTTC. It codes for CASSTAWEAAGETQYF.

V is TRBV6-5 and J is TRBJ2-7, with 10 bases that match TRBD1. V was pared by 6 bases and J by 2 bases, with 7 bases of the junction left unmatched. Germline V gene sequence: CDR1 MNHEY, CDR2 SVGAGI. The CDR3 is made up of 15 amino acids. The DNA for the CDR3 is TGTGCCAGCAGCCGACTGGGACAGGGGACCTACGAGCAGTACTTC. This sequence encodes CASSRLGQGTYEQYF.

The chain joins TRBV19 to TRBJ2-2, with 10 bases that match TRBD2. The CDR3 totals 19 residues. Germline CDR1 is LNHDA and CDR2 is SQIVND (reference sequence). V shed 1 base and J 2 bases; nucleotides not matched to a gene: 10. CDR3 sequence reads: CASSIVPTWTSGNTGELFF. CDR3 DNA: TGTGCCAGTAGTATAGTCCCTACCTGGACTAGCGGAAACACCGGGGAGCTGTTTTTT.

The V gene is TRBV2, the J gene TRBJ1-3; tentative D call: TRBD1 (5 bases). The CDR3 consists of 16 residues. Germline loops: CDR1 SNHLY, CDR2 FYNNEI. With 1 base removed from V and 2 bases from J, the gap between germline ends came to 12 bases. The CDR3 nucleotides are TGTGCCAGCAGTGAAGAGACGGTAGGGGCTGGAAACACCATATATTTT. Amino acids: CASSEETVGAGNTIYF.

The V and J genes are TRBV5-1 and TRBJ1-4, with a weak D call TRBD1 (5 bases). Trimming removed 4 bases from V and 0 bases from J, with 7 bases in between. This CDR3 is 14 amino acids long. Germline values: CDR1 SGHRS, CDR2 YFSETQ. The CDR3, as DNA: TGCGCCAGCAGCCAGGGTGCAACTAATGAAAAACTGTTTTTT. Amino acids: CASSQGATNEKLFF.

The V gene is TRBV28, the J gene TRBJ2-7; 10 bases are a match to TRBD1. V dropped 6 bases and J dropped 1; count of bases not matched to a gene: 6. CDR1 and CDR2 from the germline V gene are MDHEN and SYDVKM. The length of the CDR3 is 15 residues. CDR3 sequence (DNA): TGTGCCAGCAGAGCCGGGACAGGGGCTTCCTACGAGCAGTACTTC. It yields the protein CASRAGTGASYEQYF.

The genes are TRBV5-5 and TRBJ2-3; unclear D gene. Germline CDR1 reads SGHKS; CDR2 reads YYEKEE (reference sequence). Trimming left V 2 bases short and J 1 base short, with 5 bases between. The CDR3 totals 13 residues. CDR3 region: CASSFGRTDTQYF. Written as DNA, the CDR3 is TGTGCCAGCAGCTTCGGACGCACAGATACGCAGTATTTT.